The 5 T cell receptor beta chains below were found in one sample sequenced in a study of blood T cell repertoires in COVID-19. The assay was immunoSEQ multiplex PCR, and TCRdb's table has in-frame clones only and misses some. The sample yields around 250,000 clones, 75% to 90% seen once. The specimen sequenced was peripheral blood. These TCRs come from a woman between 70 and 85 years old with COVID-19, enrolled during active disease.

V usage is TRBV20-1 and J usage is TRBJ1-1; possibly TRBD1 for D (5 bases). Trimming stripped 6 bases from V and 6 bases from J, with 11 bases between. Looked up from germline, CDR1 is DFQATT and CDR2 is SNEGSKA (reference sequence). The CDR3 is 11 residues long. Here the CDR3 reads CSASRGAEAFF. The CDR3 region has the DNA TGCAGTGCGTCCCGGGGGGCTGAAGCTTTCTTT.

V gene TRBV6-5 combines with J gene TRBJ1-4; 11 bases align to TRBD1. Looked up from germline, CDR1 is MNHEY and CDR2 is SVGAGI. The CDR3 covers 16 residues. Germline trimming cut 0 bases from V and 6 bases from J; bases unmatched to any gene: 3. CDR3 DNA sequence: TGTGCCAGCAGTTACTCGACGGGACAGGGGGATGAAAAACTGTTTTTT. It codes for CASSYSTGQGDEKLFF.

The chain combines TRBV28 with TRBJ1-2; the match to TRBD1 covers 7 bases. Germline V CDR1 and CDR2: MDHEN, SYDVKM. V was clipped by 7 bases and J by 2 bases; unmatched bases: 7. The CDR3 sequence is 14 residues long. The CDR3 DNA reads TGTGCCAGCATCCCGGGACAGCAAAACTATGGCTACACCTTC. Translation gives CASIPGQQNYGYTF.

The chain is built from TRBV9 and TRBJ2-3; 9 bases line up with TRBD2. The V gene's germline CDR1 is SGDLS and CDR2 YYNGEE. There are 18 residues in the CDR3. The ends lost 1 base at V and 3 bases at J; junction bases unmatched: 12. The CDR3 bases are TGTGCCAGCAGCGTAACCGGGCGGGAGGGCCTTTGGACAGATACGCAGTATTTT. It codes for CASSVTGREGLWTDTQYF.

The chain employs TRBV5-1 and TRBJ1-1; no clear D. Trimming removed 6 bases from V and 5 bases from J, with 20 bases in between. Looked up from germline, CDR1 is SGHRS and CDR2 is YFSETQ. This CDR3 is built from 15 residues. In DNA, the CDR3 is TGCGCCAGCACCCGTCTTATGGGAGGGCGGACTGAAGCTTTCTTT. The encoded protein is CASTRLMGGRTEAFF.